This entry is about one T cell receptor beta chain. The protocol was immunoSEQ multiplex PCR, while the TCRdb copy is restricted to in-frame clones and leaves out a portion. The data hold under 450,000 clones, with under 85% observed a single time. The data originate from a study of blood T cell repertoires in COVID-19. After removal of 4 bases from V and 4 bases from J, the junction contained 12 bases not matched to a gene. The CDR3 contains 17 residues. CDR1 is SGHVS, CDR2 FQNEAQ, per germline. The sequencing input was PBMCs or T cells enriched from blood (not recorded which). This clonotype originated in a woman aged 45 to 65 who had recovered from COVID-19. The chain couples TRBV7-8 to TRBJ2-2; 7 bases are a match to TRBD1. The CDR3 loop is CASSSLEDRVGTGELFF. The CDR3 nucleotides are TGTGCCAGCAGCTCCCTAGAAGACAGGGTTGGCACCGGGGAGCTGTTTTTT. The full variable domain, in which reference TRBV7-8 and TRBJ2-2 provide the parts outside the CDR3, is GAGVSQSPRYKVAKRGQDVALRCDPISGHVSLFWYQQALGQGPEFLTYFQNEAQLDKSGLPSDRFFAERPEGSVSTLKIQRTQQEDSAVYLCASSSLEDRVGTGELFFGEGSRLTVL.